This T cell receptor beta chain was sequenced in a study of T-cell reconstitution after alpha-beta-depleted transplantation in children. The CDR3 totals 13 residues. CDR1 and CDR2 from the germline V gene are MNHNY and SVGAGI (reference sequence). Germline trimming cut 5 bases from V and 11 bases from J; bases unmatched to any gene: 11. A TCRbeta library incorporating unique molecular identifiers was prepared. TCRdb independently ran MiXCR on the PCR reads; one entry per CDR3 protein. The repertoire holds under 350,000 distinct CDR3 sequences, with nearly 10% as singletons. The chain recombines TRBV6-6 with TRBJ1-1, with 7 bases that match TRBD1. This material consisted of PBMCs from the stem cell graft donor, taken from the stem cell graft. This TCR came from a human donor who donated a stem cell graft to a child with SCID. In DNA, the CDR3 is TGTGCCAGCAGTGACAGGGTTAAGGTTACGGCTTTCTTT. Protein sequence: CASSDRVKVTAFF.